This TCR beta chain appears in the sequencing data of a study of CDR3 diversity in severe acne. Germline loops: CDR1 SNHLY, CDR2 FYNNEI. J gave up 3 bases and V 4 bases, and 3 bases lay outside the gene matches. The CDR3 covers 16 residues. One entry per CDR3 protein results from TCRdb running MiXCR on the PCR reads. The sample has approximately 97,000 distinct CDR3 sequences, 51% seen once. Sample: blood. The chain recombines TRBV2 with TRBJ2-2; 12 bases agree with TRBD2. The TCR comes from a male donor with acne. For the CDR3, the DNA is TGTGCCAGCAGTGCCCGACTAGCGGGGGACACCGGGGAGCTGTTTTTT. Translation gives CASSARLAGDTGELFF.